This T cell receptor beta chain was sequenced for a study of T-cell reconstitution after alpha-beta-depleted transplantation in children. Study-wide results and limits: By about two months after transplant, alpha-beta T cells reportedly arose from several hundred graft clones that had expanded. Surviving thymic progenitors and recipient T cells were the source of high TCRbeta diversity at day 60 in some patients. T cells produced anew were the main source of T-cell counts and diversity one year after transplant.

This clonotype came up many times. Its matching antigen is unknown. Unique molecular identifiers featured in how the TCRbeta library was prepared. TCRdb recomputed calls from the PCR reads with MiXCR, one row per CDR3 protein. The table has 200,000 to 250,000 distinct CDR3 sequences, about 7% seen once; the top ten hold just over 5.5%. Trimming stripped 4 bases from V and 6 bases from J, with 3 bases between. The CDR3 extends over 11 amino acids. This sequence was found in a boy between 2 and 10 years old with acute lymphoblastic leukemia, due to receive a stem cell transplant. Sequencing was performed on PBMCs, taken before TCRalphabeta/CD19-depleted stem cell transplant. The rearrangement joins TRBV12-3 or TRBV12-4 to TRBJ2-2; D is unresolved. CDR3 nucleotides: TGTGCCAGCAGTTATGCCGGGGAGCTGTTTTTT. This gives the protein CASSYAGELFF.